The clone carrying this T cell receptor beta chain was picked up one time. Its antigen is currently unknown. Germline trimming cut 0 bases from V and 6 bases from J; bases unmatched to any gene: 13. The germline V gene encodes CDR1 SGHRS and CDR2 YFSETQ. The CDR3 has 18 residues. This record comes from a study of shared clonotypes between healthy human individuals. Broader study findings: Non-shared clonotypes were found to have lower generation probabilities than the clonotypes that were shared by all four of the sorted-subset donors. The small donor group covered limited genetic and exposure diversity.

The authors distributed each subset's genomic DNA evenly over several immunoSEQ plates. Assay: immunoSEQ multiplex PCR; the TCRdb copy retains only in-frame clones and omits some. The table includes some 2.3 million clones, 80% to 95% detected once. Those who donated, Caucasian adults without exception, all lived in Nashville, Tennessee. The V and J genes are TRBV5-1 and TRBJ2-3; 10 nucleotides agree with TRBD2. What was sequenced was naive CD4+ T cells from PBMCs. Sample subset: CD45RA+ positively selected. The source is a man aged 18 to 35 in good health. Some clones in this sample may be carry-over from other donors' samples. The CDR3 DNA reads TGCGCCAGCAGCTTGGCCAAGTTGGCTAGCGGGGGTACGGATACGCAGTATTTT. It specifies CASSLAKLASGGTDTQYF.